These 17 T cell receptor beta chains originate from one sample sequenced in a study of cytomegalovirus exposure and HLA in healthy donors. Some clones are missing from TCRdb's copy, which holds only in-frame ones; the method was immunoSEQ multiplex PCR. The profile shows 250,000 to 400,000 clones, roughly 87% of them singletons. Sequenced input: PBMCs. The receptors were gathered from a woman aged 25-40 years in good health and CMV-seropositive.

This chain joins TRBV7-3 and TRBJ2-3; D unresolved. V lost 6 bases, J lost 0 bases, and 10 bases lay in between. CDR1 is SGHTA and CDR2 is FQGTGA in the germline V gene. The CDR3 contains 14 residues. In nucleotides, the CDR3 is TGTGCCAGCAGTGTAACGATTAGCACAGATACGCAGTATTTT. Translated: CASSVTISTDTQYF.

In its sample, this clone was seen once. This rearrangement joins TRBV10-1 to TRBJ2-3; the match to TRBD2 covers 8 bases. The length of the CDR3 is 15 residues. Germline CDR1 WNHNN, CDR2 SYGVQD (reference sequence). Trimming removed 4 bases from V and 3 bases from J; junction bases left unmatched: 6. The DNA of the CDR3 is TGCGCCAGCAGTGCGCCAGCGGGAGTGACAGATACGCAGTATTTT. It yields the protein CASSAPAGVTDTQYF.

J is TRBJ1-2 and V is TRBV30, with TRBD1 as a possible D gene (5 bases). CDR3 length: 11 amino acids. Germline V gene sequence: CDR1 GTSNPN, CDR2 SVGIG (reference sequence). V gave up 6 bases and J gave up 4 bases, with 9 bases separating them. The CDR3 DNA follows: TGTGCCTGTCAGGGCGGCTATGGCTACACCTTC. Protein product: CACQGGYGYTF.

This clone was seen a single time. The chain recombines TRBV27 with TRBJ1-1; 8 nucleotides agree with TRBD1. The CDR3 has 16 residues. J was trimmed by 1 base and V by 2 bases; bases with no gene match: 6. The V gene's germline CDR1 is MNHEY and CDR2 SMNVEV (reference sequence). CDR3 residues: CASSLGTGVRNTEAFF. In nucleotides, the CDR3 is TGTGCCAGCAGTTTAGGGACAGGAGTAAGGAACACTGAAGCTTTCTTT.

V and J are TRBV27 and TRBJ2-3; D possibly uses TRBD1 or TRBD2 (5 bases each). Looked up from germline, CDR1 is MNHEY and CDR2 is SMNVEV (reference sequence). With 0 bases removed from V and 6 bases from J, the gap between germline ends came to 13 bases. The CDR3 is 15 amino acids. The CDR3 DNA follows: TGTGCCAGCAGTTTATCGAAGGGACGGAGGGATACGCAGTATTTT. It specifies CASSLSKGRRDTQYF.

The chain links TRBV27 to TRBJ2-3; D is possibly TRBD1 or TRBD2 (5 bases each). The V and J ends lost 5 bases and 5 bases respectively, with 20 bases between them. In germline, CDR1 is MNHEY, CDR2 SMNVEV (reference sequence). This CDR3 contains 16 residues. CDR3 amino acids: CASSGAQRQRGDTQYF. The CDR3 DNA sequence: TGTGCCAGCAGTGGCGCACAAAGGCAGAGGGGAGATACGCAGTATTTT.

The chain is built from TRBV5-1 and TRBJ1-2; TRBD1 agrees at 7 bases. After removal of 0 bases from V and 3 bases from J, the junction contained 5 bases not matched to a gene. The germline CDR1 and CDR2 sequences are SGHRS and YFSETQ. The length of the CDR3 is 15 residues. CDR3 nucleotides: TGCGCCAGCAGCTTGGCCGGGGACAGTTACTATGGCTACACCTTC. Its protein product is CASSLAGDSYYGYTF.

This chain uses TRBV5-4 with TRBJ1-2; 8 bases agree with TRBD1. Germline CDR1 and CDR2: SGHNT and YYREEE (reference sequence). V was clipped by 4 bases and J by 3 bases; unmatched bases: 5. The CDR3 sequence is 14 residues long. In nucleotides, the CDR3 is TGTGCCAGCAGCGAGGACAGGGCGGACTATGGCTACACCTTC. Translated: CASSEDRADYGYTF.

The CDR3 DNA is TGCGCCAGCAGCCAAGATGTCGGTAGCAATCAGCCCCAGCATTTT. Amino acid sequence: CASSQDVGSNQPQHF. The V and J genes are TRBV4-3 and TRBJ1-5; D remains ambiguous. Germline V gene lookup returns CDR1 LGHNA and CDR2 YSLEER. The CDR3 covers 15 residues. The V and J ends lost 0 bases and 0 bases respectively, with 6 bases between them.

This sequence joins TRBV6-5 and TRBJ2-3; TRBD1 or TRBD2 may be the D gene (5 bases each). Trimming took 7 bases from V and 2 from J, leaving 16 bases between them. Germline CDR1 MNHEY, CDR2 SVGAGI. CDR3 length: 15 amino acids. CDR3 residues: CASTVAGAVTDTQYF. Here the CDR3 DNA reads TGTGCCAGCACGGTGGCCGGGGCAGTCACAGATACGCAGTATTTT.

The chain couples TRBV11-2 to TRBJ2-5, with D uncertain. CDR1 is SGHAT and CDR2 is FQNNGV in the germline V gene. The germline V and J ends were trimmed by 0 bases and 4 bases, with 6 bases remaining between them. The CDR3 is 13 residues long. The CDR3 DNA reads TGTGCCAGCAGCTTAGAAAGAGCAGAGACCCAGTACTTC. Its translation is CASSLERAETQYF.

This chain joins TRBV9 and TRBJ2-1; no clear D. CDR3 length: 14 amino acids. Per germline, CDR1 SGDLS and CDR2 YYNGEE. V was trimmed by 2 bases and J by 6 bases, leaving 12 bases between them. This chain's CDR3 is CASSVVGQGNEQFF. The CDR3 DNA follows: TGTGCCAGCAGCGTGGTCGGCCAAGGCAATGAGCAGTTCTTC. Combining the CDR3 with reference TRBV9 and TRBJ2-1 gives the whole variable domain DSGVTQTPKHLITATGQRVTLRCSPRSGDLSVYWYQQSLDQGLQFLIQYYNGEERAKGNILERFSAQQFPDLHSELNLSSLELGDSALYFCASSVVGQGNEQFFGPGTRLTVL.

The chain couples TRBV13 to TRBJ2-7, with D unresolved. The CDR3 is made up of 13 amino acids. Trimming shortened V by 0 bases and J by 3 bases, and 6 bases separated the two germline ends. Germline CDR1 PRHDT, CDR2 FYEKMQ (reference sequence). The CDR3 DNA sequence: TGTGCCAGCAGCTTAGGCATCGGCTACGAGCAGTACTTC. Translated: CASSLGIGYEQYF.

The CDR3 bases are TGTGCCAGCTCTAGCGGGAGTTATTCACGCACAGATACGCAGTATTTT. Residues: CASSSGSYSRTDTQYF. V and J are TRBV5-6 and TRBJ2-3, with 10 positions matching TRBD2. Germline trimming cut 7 bases from V and 1 base from J; bases unmatched to any gene: 9. The CDR3 is 16 residues long. The germline gives CDR1 SGHDT, CDR2 YYEEEE.

This chain links TRBV7-9 with TRBJ1-2; 7 positions agree with TRBD1. V shed 5 bases, J shed 5 bases, and the junction held 2 bases outside the gene matches. The germline V gene encodes CDR1 SEHNR and CDR2 FQNEAQ (reference sequence). CDR3 length equals 12 residues. The CDR3 spells CASSRQGYGYTF. CDR3 in DNA: TGTGCCAGCAGCAGACAGGGATATGGCTACACCTTC.

The chain recombines TRBV9 with TRBJ1-5; perhaps TRBD1 as D (5 bases). This CDR3 has 15 residues. Germline lookup yields CDR1 SGDLS and CDR2 YYNGEE. V gave up 5 bases and J gave up 3 bases, with 15 bases separating them. CDR3 sequence reads: CASSGGGGFNQPQHF. The CDR3 nucleotides read TGTGCCAGCAGTGGTGGGGGAGGGTTCAATCAGCCCCAGCATTTT.

The chain joins TRBV27 to TRBJ1-5; weak D call: TRBD1 (6 bases). The CDR3 spans 15 residues. The germline CDR1 and CDR2 sequences are MNHEY and SMNVEV (reference sequence). V lost 4 bases and J lost 1, with 11 bases in between. The DNA of the CDR3 is TGTGCCAGCAGTTGGGGCAGGGGAAGCAATCAGCCCCAGCATTTT. Its translation is CASSWGRGSNQPQHF.